These 6 T cell receptor beta chains were sequenced from one sample in a study of cytotoxic CD8 clonotypes in ibrutinib-treated CLL. The table came from immunoSEQ multiplex PCR; TCRdb's copy has only in-frame clones and leaves some out. The sample carries fewer than 45,000 clones, 49% recorded once. Sequenced here: PBMCs, sampled before ibrutinib treatment. These receptors were collected from a human donor with chronic lymphocytic leukemia.

The count of this clone is one. The V and J genes are TRBV7-2 and TRBJ2-5; TRBD2 aligns across 8 bases. V trimming: 2 bases; J trimming: 1 base; junction bases outside the gene matches: 6. The CDR3 totals 16 residues. The germline V gene has CDR1 SGHTA and CDR2 FQGNSA. The CDR3 loop is CASSLRSGGLQETQYF. Here the CDR3 DNA reads TGTGCCAGCAGCTTAAGGTCGGGGGGGCTCCAAGAGACCCAGTACTTC. Looking up the rest from reference TRBV7-2 and TRBJ2-5 gives the full variable domain: GAGVSQSPSNKVTEKGKDVELRCDPISGHTALYWYRQSLGQGLEFLIYFQGNSAPDKSGLPSDRFSAERTGGSVSTLTIQRTQQEDSAVYLCASSLRSGGLQETQYFGPGTRLLVL.

The V call is TRBV9, the J call TRBJ2-1, with D perhaps matching TRBD2 (5 bases). CDR3 length: 16 residues. Trimming pared 3 bases from V and 8 bases from J, leaving 21 bases between. Germline V gene sequence: CDR1 SGDLS, CDR2 YYNGEE. The CDR3 spells CASSAGIGLGGDEQFF. CDR3 DNA: TGTGCCAGCAGCGCGGGAATTGGGCTCGGAGGTGATGAGCAGTTCTTC.

V is TRBV11-2 and J is TRBJ1-5; D may be TRBD1 (5 bases). Germline CDR1 and CDR2: SGHAT and FQNNGV. Trimming took 4 bases from V and 9 from J, leaving 16 bases between them. This CDR3 region has 14 residues. The chain's CDR3 is CASSSGPEGRPQHF. The CDR3 DNA reads TGTGCCAGCAGCTCCGGACCTGAGGGGCGGCCCCAGCATTTT.

The chain joins TRBV6-1 to TRBJ2-7, with unresolved D. The CDR3 has 13 residues. CDR1 is MNHNS and CDR2 is SASEGT in the germline V gene. Trimming pared 1 base from V and 7 bases from J, leaving 11 bases between. The CDR3 loop is CASSEVKFREQYF. The DNA of the CDR3 is TGTGCCAGCAGTGAAGTCAAGTTCCGGGAGCAGTACTTC.

V and J are TRBV5-1 and TRBJ2-5; no clear D gene. Germline V gives CDR1 SGHRS, CDR2 YFSETQ. V lost 0 bases and J 1 base, leaving 4 bases between the germline ends. The length of the CDR3 is 13 residues. CDR3 sequence: CASSLGSQETQYF. The CDR3 region has the DNA TGCGCCAGCAGCTTGGGCAGCCAAGAGACCCAGTACTTC.

The table lists this clone with a few counts. This chain connects TRBV19 to TRBJ2-1; no reliable D call. The CDR3 contains 12 residues. The ends were cut back, 4 bases at V and 7 bases at J, with 8 bases in the middle. Per germline, CDR1 LNHDA and CDR2 SQIVND (reference sequence). This chain's CDR3 is CASSTRGNEQFF. CDR3 bases: TGTGCCAGTAGTACCCGTGGGAATGAGCAGTTCTTC.